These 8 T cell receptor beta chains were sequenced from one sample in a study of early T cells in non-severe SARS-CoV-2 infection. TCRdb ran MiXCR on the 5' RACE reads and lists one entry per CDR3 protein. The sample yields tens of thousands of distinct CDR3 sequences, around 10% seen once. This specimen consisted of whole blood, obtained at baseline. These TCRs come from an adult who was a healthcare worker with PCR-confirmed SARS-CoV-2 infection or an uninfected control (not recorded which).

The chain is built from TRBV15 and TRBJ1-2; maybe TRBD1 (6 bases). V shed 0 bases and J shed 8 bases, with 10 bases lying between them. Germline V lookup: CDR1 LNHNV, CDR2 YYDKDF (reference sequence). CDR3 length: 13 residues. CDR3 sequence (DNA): TGTGCCACCAGCAGAGATCAGGGGCGCGGCTACACCTTC. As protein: CATSRDQGRGYTF. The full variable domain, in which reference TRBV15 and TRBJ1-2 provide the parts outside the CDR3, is DAMVIQNPRYQVTQFGKPVTLSCSQTLNHNVMYWYQQKSSQAPKLLFHYYDKDFNNEADTPDNFQSRRPNTSFCFLDIRSPGLGDTAMYLCATSRDQGRGYTFGSGTRLTVV.

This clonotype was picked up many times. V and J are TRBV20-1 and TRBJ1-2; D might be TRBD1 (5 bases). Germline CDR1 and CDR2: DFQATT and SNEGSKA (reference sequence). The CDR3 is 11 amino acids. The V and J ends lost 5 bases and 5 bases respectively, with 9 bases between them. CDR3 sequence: CSAPGLYGYTF. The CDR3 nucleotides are TGCAGTGCTCCGGGGCTTTATGGCTACACCTTC.

The CDR3 protein is CASSDGQGPSTDTQYF. Written as DNA, the CDR3 is TGCGCCAGCAGCGATGGACAGGGACCTAGCACAGATACGCAGTATTTT. The gene calls are TRBV5-1 and TRBJ2-3, with 8 bases matching TRBD1. This CDR3 spans 16 amino acids. From germline, CDR1 is SGHRS and CDR2 YFSETQ. The junction had 7 bases not matched to a gene; V was cut back by 4 bases and J by 0 bases.

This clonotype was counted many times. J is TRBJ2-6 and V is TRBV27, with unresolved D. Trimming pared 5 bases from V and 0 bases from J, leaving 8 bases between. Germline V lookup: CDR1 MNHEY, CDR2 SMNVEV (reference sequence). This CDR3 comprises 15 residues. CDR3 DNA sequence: TGTGCCAGCAGTCACCTTTCCTCTGGGGCCAACGTCCTGACTTTC. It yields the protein CASSHLSSGANVLTF.

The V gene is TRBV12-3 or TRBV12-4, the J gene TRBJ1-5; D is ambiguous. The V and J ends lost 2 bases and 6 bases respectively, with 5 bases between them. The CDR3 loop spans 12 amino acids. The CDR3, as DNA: TGTGCCAGCAGTTTATGGAGTCAGCCCCAGCATTTT. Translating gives CASSLWSQPQHF.

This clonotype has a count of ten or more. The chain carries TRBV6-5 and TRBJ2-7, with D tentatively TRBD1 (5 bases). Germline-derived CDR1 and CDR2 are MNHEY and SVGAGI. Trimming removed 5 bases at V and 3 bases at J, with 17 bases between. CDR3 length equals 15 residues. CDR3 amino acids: CASSPRQGLFYEQYF. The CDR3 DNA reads TGTGCCAGCAGTCCCCGGCAGGGCCTCTTCTACGAGCAGTACTTC.

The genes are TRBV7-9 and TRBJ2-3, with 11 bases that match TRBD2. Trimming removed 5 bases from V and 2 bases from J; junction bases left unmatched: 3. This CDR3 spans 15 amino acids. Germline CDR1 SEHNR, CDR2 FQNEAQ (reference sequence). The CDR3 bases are TGTGCCAGCAGCCCGGGACTAGCGGACACAGATACGCAGTATTTT. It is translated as CASSPGLADTDTQYF.

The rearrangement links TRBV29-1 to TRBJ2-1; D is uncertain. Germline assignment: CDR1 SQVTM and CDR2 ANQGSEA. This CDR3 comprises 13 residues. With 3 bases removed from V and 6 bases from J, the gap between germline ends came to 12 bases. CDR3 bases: TGCAGCGTTGAGTGGGCTATCACCAATGAGCAGTTCTTC. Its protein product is CSVEWAITNEQFF.